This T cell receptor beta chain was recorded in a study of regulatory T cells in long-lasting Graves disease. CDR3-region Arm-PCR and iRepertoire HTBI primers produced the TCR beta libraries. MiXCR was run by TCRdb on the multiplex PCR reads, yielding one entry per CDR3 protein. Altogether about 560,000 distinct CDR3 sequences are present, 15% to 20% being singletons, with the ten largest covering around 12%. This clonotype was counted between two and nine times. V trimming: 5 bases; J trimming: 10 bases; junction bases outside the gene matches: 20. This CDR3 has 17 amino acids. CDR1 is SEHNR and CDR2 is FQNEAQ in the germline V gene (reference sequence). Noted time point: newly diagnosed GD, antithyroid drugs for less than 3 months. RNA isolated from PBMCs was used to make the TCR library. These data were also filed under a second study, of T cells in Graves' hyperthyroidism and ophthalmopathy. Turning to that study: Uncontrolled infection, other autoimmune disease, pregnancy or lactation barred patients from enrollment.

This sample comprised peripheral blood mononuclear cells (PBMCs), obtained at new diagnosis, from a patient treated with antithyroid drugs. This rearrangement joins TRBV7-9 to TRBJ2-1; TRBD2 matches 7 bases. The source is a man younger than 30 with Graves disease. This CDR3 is CASSASSGGSLPQEQFF. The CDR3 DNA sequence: TGTGCCAGCAGCGCCTCCTCGGGCGGGAGCCTCCCTCAGGAGCAGTTCTTC.